This T cell receptor (beta chain) is from a study of T cells after yellow fever vaccination. Whole-study results and caveats: Within FACS-sorted repertoires, abundant clonotypes contaminating from the bulk population could be present. Clonotypes found in both CD4 and CD8 compartments made up a small share. Booster sampling recovered most clones from primary vaccination (about 97% CD4, around 88% CD8).

A universal primer site and UMIs were added as TCR cDNA was made by 5'RACE template switching. TCRdb re-called the 5' RACE reads through MiXCR, storing one row per CDR3 protein. The sample consists of more than 300,000 distinct CDR3 sequences, roughly 4.3% of them appearing once. This clonotype was seen repeatedly, ten times or more. Its antigen is not identified. Trimming at V came to 3 bases and at J to 6 bases, leaving 5 bases not matched to a gene. The CDR3 has 14 amino acids. Germline lookup yields CDR1 SGHRS and CDR2 YFSETQ. The rearrangement uses TRBV5-1 and TRBJ1-4, with 7 bases lining up with TRBD1. The starting material was PBMCs, obtained 15 days after the yellow fever booster vaccination. This clonotype originated in a man younger than 35 who received the YFV17D yellow fever vaccine. The CDR3 protein is CASSSQGRDEKLFF. DNA of the CDR3: TGCGCCAGCAGCTCACAGGGGAGGGATGAAAAACTGTTTTTT.